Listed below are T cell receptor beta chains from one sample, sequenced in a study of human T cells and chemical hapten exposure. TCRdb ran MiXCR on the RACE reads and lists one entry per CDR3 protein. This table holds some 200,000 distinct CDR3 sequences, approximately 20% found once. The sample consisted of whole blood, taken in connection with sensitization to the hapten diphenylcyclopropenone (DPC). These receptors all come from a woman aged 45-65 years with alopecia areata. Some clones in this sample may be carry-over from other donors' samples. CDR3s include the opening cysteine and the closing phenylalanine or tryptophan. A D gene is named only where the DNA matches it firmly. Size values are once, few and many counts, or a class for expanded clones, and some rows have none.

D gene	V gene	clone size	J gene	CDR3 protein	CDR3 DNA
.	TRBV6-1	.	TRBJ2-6	CASTKRGRDGSSGANVLTF	TGTGCCAGCACCAAGAGGGGCCGGGACGGCTCCTCTGGGGCCAACGTCCTGACTTTC
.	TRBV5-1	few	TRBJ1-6	CASSLNGPGSPLHF	TGCGCCAGCAGCTTGAACGGACCTGGTTCACCCCTCCACTTT
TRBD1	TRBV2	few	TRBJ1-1	CANPVGTVNTEAFF	TGTGCCAACCCGGTGGGGACAGTTAACACTGAAGCTTTCTTT
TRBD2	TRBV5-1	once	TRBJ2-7	CASSFPSGFRGSSYEQYF	TGCGCCAGCAGCTTCCCTAGCGGCTTTCGGGGCAGCTCCTACGAGCAGTACTTC
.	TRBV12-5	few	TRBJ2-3	CASGLPLGAQYF	TGTGCTAGTGGTTTGCCCCTGGGTGCGCAGTATTTT
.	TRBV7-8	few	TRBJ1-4	CASSPRTTYEKLFF	TGTGCCAGCAGCCCCCGGACAACCTATGAAAAACTGTTTTTT
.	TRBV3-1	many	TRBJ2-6	CASSPVGANVLTF	TGTGCCAGCAGCCCCGTCGGGGCCAACGTCCTGACTTTC
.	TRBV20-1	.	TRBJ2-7	CSARSPSSYEQYF	TGCAGTGCTAGAAGCCCCTCATCCTACGAGCAGTACTTC
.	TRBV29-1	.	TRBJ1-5	CSVVRVPGAPQHF	TGCAGCGTTGTCCGGGTCCCGGGGGCTCCCCAGCATTTT
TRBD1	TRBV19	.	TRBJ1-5	CASRQGQGAVVAQHF	TGTGCCAGTAGACAGGGACAGGGGGCGGTCGTGGCCCAGCATTTT
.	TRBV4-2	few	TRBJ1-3	CASSQESAGASGNTIYF	TGTGCCAGCAGCCAAGAGTCGGCAGGGGCCAGTGGAAACACCATATATTTT
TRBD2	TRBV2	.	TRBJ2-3	CASRGLVTDTQYF	TGTGCCAGCAGGGGACTAGTCACAGATACGCAGTATTTT
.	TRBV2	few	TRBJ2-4	CASSERARSVLAKNIQYF	TGTGCCAGCAGTGAGAGGGCCCGGTCCGTGCTAGCCAAAAACATTCAGTACTTC
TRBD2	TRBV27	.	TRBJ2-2	CASSRRAGLAGVTGELFF	TGTGCCAGCAGTCGAAGGGCCGGGTTAGCGGGAGTAACCGGGGAGCTGTTTTTT
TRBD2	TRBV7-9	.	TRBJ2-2	CASSSRIRTSENTGELFF	TGTGCCAGCAGCTCCCGCATTCGGACTAGCGAGAACACCGGGGAGCTGTTTTTT
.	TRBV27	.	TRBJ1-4	CASSSSGTLGNEKLFF	TGTGCCAGCAGTTCATCCGGGACCCTCGGCAATGAAAAACTGTTTTTT
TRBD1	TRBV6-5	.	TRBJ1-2	CASNGQGVGGYTF	TGTGCCAGCAACGGACAGGGGGTAGGAGGCTACACCTTC
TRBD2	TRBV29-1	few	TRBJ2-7	CSVTSVSSEQYF	TGCAGCGTTACTAGCGTCAGTTCCGAGCAGTACTTC
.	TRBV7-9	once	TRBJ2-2	CASSLREYTGELFF	TGTGCCAGCAGCTTACGGGAGTACACCGGGGAGCTGTTTTTT
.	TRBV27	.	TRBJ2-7	CASMDYSYEQYF	TGTGCCAGCATGGACTACTCCTACGAGCAGTACTTC
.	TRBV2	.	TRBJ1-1	CASSEMQGSNTEAFF	TGTGCCAGCAGTGAGATGCAGGGATCGAACACTGAAGCTTTCTTT
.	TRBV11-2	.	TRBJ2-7	CASSLRGTGTYEQYF	TGTGCCAGCAGCTTAAGGGGAACAGGAACCTACGAGCAGTACTTC
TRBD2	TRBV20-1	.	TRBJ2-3	CSARGLAGEPDTQYF	TGCAGTGCTAGGGGACTAGCGGGAGAACCCGATACGCAGTATTTT
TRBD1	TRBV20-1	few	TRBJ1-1	CSGSDRPEAFF	TGCAGTGGCTCGGACAGGCCCGAAGCTTTCTTT
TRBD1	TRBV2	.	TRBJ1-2	CASSEPLGQANYGYTF	TGTGCCAGCAGTGAACCACTTGGACAGGCTAACTATGGCTACACCTTC
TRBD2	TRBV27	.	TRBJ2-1	CASSLPGGEQFF	TGTGCCAGCAGTTTACCGGGGGGTGAGCAGTTCTTC
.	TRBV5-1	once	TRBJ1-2	CASSSSPRGTVGGYTF	TGCGCCAGCAGCTCCTCCCCACGCGGGACCGTCGGTGGCTACACCTTC
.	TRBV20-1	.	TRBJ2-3	CSAREMVRTRGDTQYF	TGCAGTGCTAGAGAAATGGTCAGGACAAGGGGGGATACGCAGTATTTT
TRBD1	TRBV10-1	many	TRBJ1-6	CASSDGQGPYNSPLHF	TGCGCCAGCAGTGACGGACAGGGGCCTTATAATTCACCCCTCCACTTT
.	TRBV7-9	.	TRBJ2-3	CASSQSRGLNTDTQYF	TGTGCCAGCAGCCAAAGTCGTGGACTGAACACAGATACGCAGTATTTT
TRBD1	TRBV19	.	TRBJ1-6	CARRTGSNSPLHF	TGTGCCAGACGGACAGGGTCGAATTCACCCCTCCACTTT
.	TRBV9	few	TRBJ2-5	CASSPPTGRGETQYF	TGTGCCAGCAGCCCCCCCACGGGGCGGGGAGAGACCCAGTACTTC
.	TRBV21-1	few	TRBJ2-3	CATSRKSTDTQYF	TGTGCCACCTCAAGAAAGAGCACAGATACGCAGTATTTT
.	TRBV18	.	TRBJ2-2	CASSPPTDYTGELFF	TGTGCCAGCTCACCACCTACAGACTACACCGGGGAGCTGTTTTTT
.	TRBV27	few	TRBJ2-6	CASSSLGSGANVLTF	TGTGCCAGCAGTTCCCTGGGCTCTGGGGCCAACGTCCTGACTTTC
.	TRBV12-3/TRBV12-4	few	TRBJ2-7	CASSFESRYEQYF	TGTGCCAGCAGTTTTGAGTCCCGTTACGAGCAGTACTTC
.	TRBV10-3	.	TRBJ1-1	CAISDGLDSSEAFF	TGTGCCATCAGTGATGGATTGGACAGCTCTGAAGCTTTCTTT
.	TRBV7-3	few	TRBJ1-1	CASSPQGNMNTEAFF	TGTGCCAGCAGCCCACAGGGTAACATGAACACTGAAGCTTTCTTT
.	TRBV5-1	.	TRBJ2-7	CASSREPNYEQYF	TGCGCCAGCAGCCGGGAGCCTAACTACGAGCAGTACTTC
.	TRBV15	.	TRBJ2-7	CATSRDKGPTFYEQYF	TGTGCCACCAGCAGAGATAAGGGACCGACTTTCTACGAGCAGTACTTC
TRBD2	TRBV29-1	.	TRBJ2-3	CSGGLAGFTDTQYF	TGCAGCGGTGGACTAGCGGGATTCACAGATACGCAGTATTTT
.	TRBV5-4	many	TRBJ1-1	CASSLAGDDTEAFF	TGTGCCAGCAGCTTGGCAGGGGACGACACTGAAGCTTTCTTT
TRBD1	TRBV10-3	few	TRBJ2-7	CAISERQGFLEQYF	TGTGCCATCAGTGAACGACAGGGATTCCTCGAGCAGTACTTC
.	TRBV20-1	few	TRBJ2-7	CSAPPGLPYEQYF	TGCAGTGCGCCGCCCGGGTTACCCTACGAGCAGTACTTC
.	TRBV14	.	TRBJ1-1	CASSQEGGTDPRTEAFF	TGTGCCAGCAGCCAAGAAGGGGGGACCGACCCTCGTACTGAAGCTTTCTTT
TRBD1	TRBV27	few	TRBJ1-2	CASSSLPGGYGYTF	TGTGCCAGCAGTTCCCTCCCAGGGGGCTATGGCTACACCTTC
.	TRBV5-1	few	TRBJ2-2	CASSLVIAQNTGELFF	TGCGCCAGCAGCTTGGTTATAGCGCAGAACACCGGGGAGCTGTTTTTT